The 16 T cell receptor beta chains listed next were all sequenced from one sample in a study of shared clonotypes between healthy human individuals. As defined, naive CD8 cells were CD45RO-negative and positively selected for CCR7, with terminally differentiated effector memory CD45RA+ cells excluded. TCRdb keeps only in-frame clones here, not all; method: immunoSEQ multiplex PCR. Here the sample spans millions of clones, about 93% being singletons. The sequenced sample was naive CD8+ T cells from PBMCs. The receptors stem from a young man in good health. Some clones in this sample may be carry-over from other donors' samples.

J is TRBJ2-3 and V is TRBV28, with 7 positions matching TRBD2. Germline V CDR1 and CDR2: MDHEN, SYDVKM. Trimming removed 5 bases from V and 2 bases from J; junction bases left unmatched: 10. This CDR3 region has 16 residues. CDR3 protein: CASSPQREAPTDTQYF. CDR3 nucleotide sequence: TGTGCCAGCAGTCCCCAGCGGGAAGCTCCCACAGATACGCAGTATTTT. The full variable domain, its missing parts supplied by reference TRBV28 and TRBJ2-3, is DVKVTQSSRYLVKRTGEKVFLECVQDMDHENMFWYRQDPGLGLRLIYFSYDVKMKEKGDIPEGYSVSREKKERFSLILESASTNQTSMYLCASSPQREAPTDTQYFGPGTRLTVL.

The CDR3 bases are TGTGCCAGCAGTGAAGGTTATTCGGCGCAGCGCAATGAGCAGTTCTTC. Its translation is CASSEGYSAQRNEQFF. The chain links TRBV25-1 to TRBJ2-1; D not resolved. Germline V gene sequence: CDR1 MGHDK, CDR2 SYGVNS. Trimming took 2 bases from V and 6 from J, leaving 17 bases between them. This CDR3 is built from 16 residues.

This chain joins TRBV5-8 and TRBJ2-5; 8 bases align to TRBD1. CDR3 size: 14 residues. Germline CDR1 is SGHTS and CDR2 is YDEGEE. The junction had 7 bases not matched to a gene; V was cut back by 4 bases and J by 5 bases. The CDR3 DNA reads as TGTGCCAGCAGCGAGACAGGGGTGAGGGAGACCCAGTACTTC. Its protein is CASSETGVRETQYF.

The V and J genes are TRBV27 and TRBJ1-1; possibly TRBD1 for D (6 bases). Trimming left V 2 bases short and J 5 bases short, with 18 bases between. Germline values: CDR1 MNHEY, CDR2 SMNVEV (reference sequence). This CDR3 is built from 16 residues. CDR3 protein: CASSLLPPNRETEAFF. Written as DNA, the CDR3 is TGTGCCAGCAGTTTACTCCCACCTAACAGGGAAACTGAAGCTTTCTTT.

The J gene is TRBJ2-7, the V gene TRBV5-4; 9 positions agree with TRBD2. J was trimmed by 4 bases and V by 3 bases; bases with no gene match: 8. The CDR3 runs 15 residues. Germline CDR1 is SGHNT and CDR2 is YYREEE (reference sequence). CDR3 DNA sequence: TGTGCCAGCAGCTACATAGCGGGAGTGGGTTACGAGCAGTACTTC. This sequence encodes CASSYIAGVGYEQYF. The complete variable domain, with remaining parts taken from reference TRBV5-4 and TRBJ2-7, reads ETGVTQSPTHLIKTRGQQVTLRCSSQSGHNTVSWYQQALGQGPQFIFQYYREEENGRGNFPPRFSGLQFPNYSSELNVNALELDDSALYLCASSYIAGVGYEQYFGPGTRLTVT.

The J gene is TRBJ1-5, the V gene TRBV6-1; TRBD1 might be the D (6 bases). The CDR3 length is 15 residues. Germline lookup yields CDR1 MNHNS and CDR2 SASEGT. V lost 10 bases to trimming and J lost 6 bases, with 22 bases between them. The CDR3 loop is CATSGPIQGTQPQHF. DNA of the CDR3: TGTGCCACCTCAGGGCCCATACAGGGAACTCAGCCCCAGCATTTT.

The gene calls are TRBV9 and TRBJ2-5; weak D call: TRBD2 (6 bases). Germline-derived CDR1 and CDR2 are SGDLS and YYNGEE. Trimming cost V 3 bases and J 1 base, with 13 bases left between them. The CDR3 is 15 amino acids. This CDR3 is CASSGTGTSQETQYF. The CDR3 region has the DNA TGTGCCAGCAGCGGCACCGGGACTTCCCAAGAGACCCAGTACTTC.

The genes are TRBV5-1 and TRBJ2-2; 7 nucleotides agree with TRBD1. There are 16 residues in the CDR3. Per germline, CDR1 SGHRS and CDR2 YFSETQ. V was pared by 2 bases and J by 6 bases, with 10 bases of the junction left unmatched. CDR3 DNA sequence: TGCGCCAGCAGCTTAGCTCCTCGACAGGGAGCCGGGGAGCTGTTTTTT. Translated: CASSLAPRQGAGELFF.

The chain carries TRBV6-6 and TRBJ2-1; D call uncertain. The length of the CDR3 is 13 residues. Germline assignment: CDR1 MNHNY and CDR2 SVGAGI (reference sequence). The ends were cut back, 2 bases at V and 13 bases at J, with 15 bases in the middle. In nucleotides, the CDR3 is TGTGCCAGCAGTTACGCTGTGGGTAGCCACCAGTTCTTC. It is translated as CASSYAVGSHQFF.

The chain employs TRBV2 and TRBJ1-5; D is unresolved. The germline V gene encodes CDR1 SNHLY and CDR2 FYNNEI. V lost 1 base and J 6 bases, leaving 13 bases between the germline ends. This CDR3 region has 15 residues. CDR3 protein: CASSEDRRVSQPQHF. For the CDR3, the DNA is TGTGCCAGCAGTGAAGATCGTAGGGTGTCTCAGCCCCAGCATTTT.

For the CDR3, the DNA is TGTGCCAGTAGTATAGGGAGGAACCCATACGAGCAGTACTTC. It yields the protein CASSIGRNPYEQYF. V usage is TRBV19 and J usage is TRBJ2-7; a possible D gene is TRBD2 (5 bases). From germline, CDR1 is LNHDA and CDR2 SQIVND (reference sequence). CDR3 length: 14 amino acids. Trimming took 1 base from V and 4 from J, leaving 11 bases between them.

The chain is built from TRBV27 and TRBJ2-7; 9 nucleotides align to TRBD1. In germline, CDR1 is MNHEY, CDR2 SMNVEV (reference sequence). CDR3 length equals 15 residues. The trim removed 6 bases at V and 2 bases at J, leaving 8 bases unmatched. The CDR3 is CASRPRQGGAYEQYF. CDR3 coding DNA: TGTGCCAGCAGACCTCGACAGGGGGGGGCCTACGAGCAGTACTTC.

This chain links TRBV19 with TRBJ1-2; TRBD1 matches at 10 bases. Germline assignment: CDR1 LNHDA and CDR2 SQIVND (reference sequence). With V trimmed by 2 bases and J by 3 bases, 9 bases remained unmatched. The CDR3 is made up of 17 amino acids. The CDR3 region has the DNA TGTGCCAGTAGTATAAAGTGGGACAGGGGTTATCACTATGGCTACACCTTC. Its translation: CASSIKWDRGYHYGYTF. The full variable domain, with the rest looked up from reference TRBV19 and TRBJ1-2, is DGGITQSPKYLFRKEGQNVTLSCEQNLNHDAMYWYRQDPGQGLRLIYYSQIVNDFQKGDIAEGYSVSREKKESFPLTVTSAQKNPTAFYLCASSIKWDRGYHYGYTFGSGTRLTVV.

This chain connects TRBV4-3 to TRBJ2-5; D uncertain. Germline assignment: CDR1 LGHNA and CDR2 YSLEER. This CDR3 has 15 amino acids. Trimming shortened V by 0 bases and J by 3 bases, and 11 bases separated the two germline ends. The CDR3 protein is CASSQDSRVEETQYF. CDR3 bases: TGCGCCAGCAGCCAAGATTCCCGGGTTGAAGAGACCCAGTACTTC.

The chain employs TRBV7-9 and TRBJ2-1; 8 bases line up with TRBD1. The V and J ends lost 6 bases and 10 bases, in that order; junction bases with no gene match: 5. Germline V CDR1 and CDR2: SEHNR, FQNEAQ (reference sequence). The CDR3 loop spans 12 amino acids. As DNA, the CDR3 is TGTGCCAGCAGGACAGGGGCCTTGGAGCAGTTCTTC. Its protein product is CASRTGALEQFF.

The chain employs TRBV6-5 and TRBJ2-1, with 7 bases lining up with TRBD2. With V trimmed by 7 bases and J by 2 bases, 8 bases remained unmatched. The CDR3 loop spans 15 amino acids. Germline CDR1 MNHEY, CDR2 SVGAGI. CDR3 DNA: TGTGCCAGCACCGAAACTAGCGAACCCTACAATGAGCAGTTCTTC. Amino acid sequence: CASTETSEPYNEQFF.